This T cell receptor (beta chain) was identified during a study of T-cell reconstitution after alpha-beta-depleted transplantation in children. Notes on the study in general: At one year after transplant, newly produced T cells mostly accounted for T-cell counts and diversity.

Ten or more counts support this clonotype. Its antigen is undetermined. There are 15 residues in the CDR3. Trimming shortened V by 4 bases and J by 4 bases, and 16 bases separated the two germline ends. Researchers prepared the TCRbeta library using unique molecular identifiers, the study reports. TCRdb ran MiXCR on the PCR reads and lists one entry per CDR3 protein. The sample records 250,000 to 300,000 distinct CDR3 sequences, about 7.3% being singletons. The sequenced sample was peripheral blood, obtained 360 days after TCRalphabeta/CD19-depleted stem cell transplant. The source is a female patient aged 2-15 years who had a stem cell transplant for Fanconi anemia, so the T cells may come from the graft donor. This rearrangement joins TRBV12-3 or TRBV12-4 to TRBJ1-2, with D possibly being TRBD1 (5 bases). CDR3 residues: CASSSGRAQGYGYTF. The CDR3 DNA reads as TGTGCCAGCAGTTCCGGCAGGGCCCAAGGCTATGGCTACACCTTC.